This TCR beta chain was recovered during a study of blood T cell repertoires in COVID-19. For the study at large: T cells, B-cell-depleted T cells, or PBMCs supplied cDNA or gDNA.

The length of the CDR3 is 13 residues. Losses at the gene ends were 0 bases for V and 5 bases for J; bases not matched to a gene: 1. Looked up from germline, CDR1 is SNHLY and CDR2 is FYNNEI. As originally analysed: Estimated nucleated cell counts came from reference gene primer amplification. Some clones are missing from TCRdb's copy, which holds only in-frame ones; the method was immunoSEQ multiplex PCR. V, J and clone size are those of that table, while D and trimming were read from the DNA. The sample has 250,000 to 300,000 clones, about 90% seen once. The participants were between about 18 and 90 years old and came from under 25 US areas. Participants' own reports of clinical history determined their cohort assignment.

The sequencing input was PBMCs or T cells enriched from blood (not recorded which). This clonotype was obtained from a human donor in a cohort exposed to, infected with or recovered from COVID-19 (not recorded which). The donor label of this sample is uncertain. The chain has TRBV2 and TRBJ2-7; 7 nucleotides line up with TRBD2. CDR3 loop: CASSEAGGNEQYF. The CDR3 DNA follows: TGTGCCAGCAGTGAAGCGGGGGGGAACGAGCAGTACTTC.